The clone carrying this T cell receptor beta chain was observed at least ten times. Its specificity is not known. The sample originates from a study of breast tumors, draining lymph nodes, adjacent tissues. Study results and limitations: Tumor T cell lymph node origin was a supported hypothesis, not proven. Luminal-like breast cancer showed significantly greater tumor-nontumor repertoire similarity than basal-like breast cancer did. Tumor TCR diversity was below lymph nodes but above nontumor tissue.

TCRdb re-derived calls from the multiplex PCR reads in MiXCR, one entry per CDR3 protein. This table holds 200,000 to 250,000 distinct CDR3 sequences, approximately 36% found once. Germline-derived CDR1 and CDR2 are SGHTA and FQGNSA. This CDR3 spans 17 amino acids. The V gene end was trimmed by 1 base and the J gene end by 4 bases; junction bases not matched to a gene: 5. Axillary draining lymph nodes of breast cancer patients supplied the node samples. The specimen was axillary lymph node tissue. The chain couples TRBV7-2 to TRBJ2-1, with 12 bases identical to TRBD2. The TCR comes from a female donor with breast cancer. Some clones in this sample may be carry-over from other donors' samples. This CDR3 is CASSLVRTSGAYNEQFF. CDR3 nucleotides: TGTGCCAGCAGCTTAGTCCGGACTAGCGGGGCTTACAATGAGCAGTTCTTC.